This is a list of T cell receptor beta chains from one sample in a study of CD8 T cells in ankylosing spondylitis. TCRdb reprocessed the 5' RACE reads via MiXCR and lists one record per CDR3 protein. The table has 50,000 to 70,000 distinct CDR3 sequences, 6% to 8% seen once. The sequenced sample consisted of synovial fluid, either unsorted or a sorted T cell fraction (not recorded which). These receptors came from a male donor with ankylosing spondylitis. The CDR3 runs from the conserved cysteine through the conserved F or W. The D gene is left open where the match is weak. Clone size is shown for a subset of rows, as once, few, many or a class of expanded clone.

>TRBV19|-|TRBJ2-5|few
CASSINPEETQYF
TGTGCCAGTAGTATCAATCCGGAAGAGACCCAGTACTTC
>TRBV18|-|TRBJ2-7|many
CASSPPSGIYEQYF
TGTGCCAGCTCACCACCGTCCGGAATCTACGAGCAGTACTTC
>TRBV7-9|-|TRBJ1-1|many
CASRNQGEAFF
TGTGCCAGCAGAAACCAGGGGGAAGCTTTCTTT
>TRBV20-1|-|TRBJ2-7|few
CSARKFSGGNSYEQYF
TGCAGTGCTAGAAAGTTTAGCGGCGGTAACTCCTACGAGCAGTACTTC
>TRBV3-2|-|TRBJ2-7|-
CACCLARRLDLSSYEQYF
TGTGCCTGCTGTTTAGCAAGAAGGCTAGACTTGAGCTCCTACGAGCAGTACTTC
>TRBV19|-|TRBJ1-2|many
CASRLKQGHGYTF
TGTGCCAGTAGGTTAAAGCAGGGACATGGCTACACCTTC
>TRBV30|TRBD2|TRBJ2-7|-
CAWSRGRSSYEQYF
TGTGCCTGGAGTCGCGGGAGGAGCTCCTACGAGCAGTACTTC
>TRBV24-1|-|TRBJ2-3|few
CATSDPGAFNTQYF
TGTGCCACCAGTGACCCGGGGGCCTTCAATACGCAGTATTTT
>TRBV20-1|-|TRBJ2-2|many
CSAEGANTGELFF
TGCAGTGCGGAGGGCGCTAACACCGGGGAGCTGTTTTTT
>TRBV11-3|-|TRBJ2-5|-
CASGSYGPDAAQYF
TGTGCCAGCGGCTCATATGGGCCGGATGCGGCCCAGTACTTC
>TRBV20-1|-|TRBJ2-5|many
CSATRMETQYF
TGCAGTGCTACAAGAATGGAGACCCAGTACTTC
>TRBV28|-|TRBJ2-7|few
CASRLRGRTYEQYF
TGTGCCAGCAGACTGAGAGGCCGGACCTACGAGCAGTACTTC
>TRBV28|-|TRBJ1-2|-
CASSLGPRNGGYTF
TGTGCCAGCAGCTTGGGACCCCGGAACGGCGGCTACACCTTC
>TRBV6-2/TRBV6-3|TRBD2|TRBJ2-3|few
CASSYPGGPVTQYF
TGTGCCAGCAGTTACCCGGGAGGGCCGGTTACGCAGTATTTT
>TRBV5-1|-|TRBJ2-7|many
CASSGGLTYEQYF
TGCGCCAGCAGCGGGGGTCTCACCTACGAGCAGTACTTC
>TRBV6-2/TRBV6-3|TRBD2|TRBJ2-1|-
CASQLGTRRGNEQFF
TGTGCCAGTCAGTTAGGGACTAGAAGAGGAAATGAGCAGTTCTTC
>TRBV28|-|TRBJ2-7|many
CASSLSTYEQYF
TGTGCCAGCAGTTTATCGACCTACGAGCAGTACTTC
>TRBV27|TRBD2|TRBJ2-7|-
CASRLGTSGSREQYF
TGTGCCAGCAGGCTCGGGACTAGCGGGAGTCGCGAGCAGTACTTC
>TRBV7-7|-|TRBJ2-5|many
CASSSGRTTSQETQYF
TGTGCTAGCAGCTCAGGGAGGACTACCTCCCAAGAGACCCAGTACTTC
>TRBV5-1|-|TRBJ2-3|many
CASSLTGTTDTQYF
TGCGCCAGCAGCTTGACAGGAACAACCGATACGCAGTATTTT
>TRBV24-1|-|TRBJ2-3|many
CATSDPQDTTDTQYF
TGTGCCACCAGTGATCCCCAGGACACCACAGATACGCAGTATTTT
>TRBV7-9|TRBD1|TRBJ2-7|many
CASSFDRGSYEQYF
TGTGCCAGCAGCTTCGACAGGGGGTCCTACGAGCAGTACTTC
>TRBV6-2/TRBV6-3|-|TRBJ2-1|-
CASSYSRGSHEQFF
TGTGCCAGCAGTTACTCGAGAGGGTCGCATGAGCAGTTCTTC
>TRBV9|-|TRBJ2-5|many
CASSVEGGGSTQYF
TGTGCCAGCAGCGTAGAGGGCGGGGGCTCTACCCAGTACTTC
>TRBV7-3|-|TRBJ2-7|medium-sized
CASSLYSDLTYEQYF
TGTGCCAGCAGCTTATATTCGGACTTAACCTACGAGCAGTACTTC
>TRBV2|TRBD1|TRBJ2-5|-
CASNPGGAQVTQYF
TGTGCCAGCAACCCAGGGGGCGCACAGGTGACCCAGTACTTC
>TRBV7-2|-|TRBJ2-2|many
CASSFKIGTNTGELFF
TGTGCCAGCAGCTTCAAAATAGGGACGAACACCGGGGAGCTGTTTTTT
>TRBV5-1|-|TRBJ1-2|-
CASSPDGGRDGYTF
TGCGCCAGCAGCCCCGACGGGGGGAGGGATGGCTACACCTTC
>TRBV11-2|-|TRBJ1-4|few
CASRVNAGEKLFF
TGTGCCAGCAGAGTAAACGCCGGGGAAAAACTGTTTTTT
>TRBV7-2|-|TRBJ1-3|-
CASSLGKQGNTIYF
TGTGCCAGCAGCTTAGGCAAACAGGGAAACACCATATATTTT
>TRBV6-6|-|TRBJ1-1|medium-sized
CASSGGRDTEAFF
TGTGCCAGCAGTGGTGGGCGGGACACTGAAGCTTTCTTT